This T cell receptor beta chain comes out of a study of cytomegalovirus exposure and HLA in healthy donors. Primers: 60 Vbeta forward and 13 Jbeta reverse. As processed by the authors: Per a later analysis, the number of unique TCR beta chains was around 80 million, of which 9 million to 14 million were shared. Profiled with immunoSEQ multiplex PCR; TCRdb holds only in-frame clones, not every one. The V and J calls and the clone size are those of that table, but D and trimming were determined from the DNA. The sample lists about 160,000 clones; roughly 78% were seen once. This CDR3 contains 16 residues. V was cut by 1 base and J by 3 bases, with 15 bases left in between. Germline loops: CDR1 LNHDA, CDR2 SQIVND (reference sequence). This clone was counted only a few times. Its specificity is unknown. General study findings and limits: It emerged from a later analysis that several of the most significant clusters appeared to be linked to common viral pathogens. Productive status was seen about 90% or about 30% of the time for most TCR beta V segments in an earlier analysis.

Source material: PBMCs. The TCR was taken from a woman in her thirties or forties in good health and CMV-seronegative. The chain employs TRBV19 and TRBJ1-2; D remains ambiguous. CDR3 in DNA: TGTGCCAGTAGTATAGGCCGTAGAGGGCAGTACTATGGCTACACCTTC. It specifies CASSIGRRGQYYGYTF.